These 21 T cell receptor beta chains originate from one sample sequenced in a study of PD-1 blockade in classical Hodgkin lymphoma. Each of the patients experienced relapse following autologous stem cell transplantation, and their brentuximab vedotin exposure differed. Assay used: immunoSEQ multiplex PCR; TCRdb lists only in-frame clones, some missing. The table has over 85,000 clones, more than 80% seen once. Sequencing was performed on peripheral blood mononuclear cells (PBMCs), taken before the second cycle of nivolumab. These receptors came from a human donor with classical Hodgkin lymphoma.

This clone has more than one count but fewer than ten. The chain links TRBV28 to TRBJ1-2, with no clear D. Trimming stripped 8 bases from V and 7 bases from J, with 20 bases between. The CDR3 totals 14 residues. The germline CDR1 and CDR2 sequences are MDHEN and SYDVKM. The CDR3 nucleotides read TGTGCCAGCGCCCCCAGTGGGAGGGTAGTTGGCTACACCTTC. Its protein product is CASAPSGRVVGYTF.

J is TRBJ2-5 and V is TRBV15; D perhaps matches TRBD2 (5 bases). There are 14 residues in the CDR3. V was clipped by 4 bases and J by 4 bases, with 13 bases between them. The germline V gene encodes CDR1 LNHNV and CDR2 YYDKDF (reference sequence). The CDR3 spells CATSTRSEGETQYF. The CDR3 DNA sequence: TGTGCCACCAGCACCCGGAGCGAGGGAGAGACCCAGTACTTC.

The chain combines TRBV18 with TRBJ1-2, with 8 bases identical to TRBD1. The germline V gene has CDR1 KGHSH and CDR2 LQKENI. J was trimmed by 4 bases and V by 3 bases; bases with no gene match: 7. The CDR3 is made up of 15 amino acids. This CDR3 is CASSPGTGGSYGYTF. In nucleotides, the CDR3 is TGTGCCAGCTCACCTGGAACAGGGGGTTCCTATGGCTACACCTTC.

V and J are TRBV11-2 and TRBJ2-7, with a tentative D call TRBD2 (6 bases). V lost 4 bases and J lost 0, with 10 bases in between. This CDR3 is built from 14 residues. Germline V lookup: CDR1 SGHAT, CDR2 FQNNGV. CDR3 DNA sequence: TGTGCCAGCAGCTGGGGGGTGAGCTCCTACGAGCAGTACTTC. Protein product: CASSWGVSSYEQYF.

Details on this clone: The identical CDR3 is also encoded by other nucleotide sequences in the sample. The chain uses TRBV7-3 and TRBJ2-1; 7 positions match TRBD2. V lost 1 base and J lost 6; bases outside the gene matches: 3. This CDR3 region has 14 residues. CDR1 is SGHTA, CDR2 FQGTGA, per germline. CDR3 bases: TGTGCCAGCAGCTTAAACCGGGAGGTCAATGAGCAGTTCTTC. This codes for CASSLNREVNEQFF.

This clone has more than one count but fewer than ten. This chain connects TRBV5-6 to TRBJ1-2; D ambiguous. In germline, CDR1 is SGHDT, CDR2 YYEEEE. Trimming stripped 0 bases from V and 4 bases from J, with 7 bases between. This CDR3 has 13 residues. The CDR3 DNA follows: TGTGCCAGCAGCTTGGGGGAGAGCTATGGCTACACCTTC. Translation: CASSLGESYGYTF.

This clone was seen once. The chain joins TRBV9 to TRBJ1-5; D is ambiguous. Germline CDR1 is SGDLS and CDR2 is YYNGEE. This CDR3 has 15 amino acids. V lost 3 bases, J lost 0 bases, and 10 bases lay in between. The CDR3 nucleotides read TGTGCCAGCAGCGCCGACGGTTATAGCAATCAGCCCCAGCATTTT. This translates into CASSADGYSNQPQHF.

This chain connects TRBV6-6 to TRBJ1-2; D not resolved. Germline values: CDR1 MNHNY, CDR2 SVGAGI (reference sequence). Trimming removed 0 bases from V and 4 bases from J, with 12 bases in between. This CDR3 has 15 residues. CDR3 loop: CASSYSGGFSYGYTF. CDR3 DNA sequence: TGTGCCAGCAGTTACTCAGGAGGGTTTAGCTATGGCTACACCTTC.

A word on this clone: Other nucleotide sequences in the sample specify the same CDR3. CDR3 in amino acids: CAISDVDTQYF. The CDR3, as DNA: TGTGCCATCAGCGACGTGGATACGCAGTATTTT. J is TRBJ2-3 and V is TRBV10-3; D call uncertain. CDR1 and CDR2 (germline): ENHRY, SYGVKD. Trimming pared 6 bases from V and 6 bases from J, leaving 7 bases between. The CDR3 is made up of 11 amino acids.

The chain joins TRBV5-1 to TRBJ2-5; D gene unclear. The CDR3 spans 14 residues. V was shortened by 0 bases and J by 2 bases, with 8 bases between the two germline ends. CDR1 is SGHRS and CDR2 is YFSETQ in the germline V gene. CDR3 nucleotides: TGCGCCAGCAGCTTGGGTCCAGGTCAAGAGACCCAGTACTTC. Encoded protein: CASSLGPGQETQYF.

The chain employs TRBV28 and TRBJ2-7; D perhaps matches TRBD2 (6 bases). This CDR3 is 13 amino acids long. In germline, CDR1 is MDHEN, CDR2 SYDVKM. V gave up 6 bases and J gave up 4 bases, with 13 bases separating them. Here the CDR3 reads CASSPLAKYEQYF. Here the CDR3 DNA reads TGTGCCAGCAGCCCGCTAGCGAAGTACGAGCAGTACTTC. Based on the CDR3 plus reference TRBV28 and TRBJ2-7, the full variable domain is DVKVTQSSRYLVKRTGEKVFLECVQDMDHENMFWYRQDPGLGLRLIYFSYDVKMKEKGDIPEGYSVSREKKERFSLILESASTNQTSMYLCASSPLAKYEQYFGPGTRLTVT.

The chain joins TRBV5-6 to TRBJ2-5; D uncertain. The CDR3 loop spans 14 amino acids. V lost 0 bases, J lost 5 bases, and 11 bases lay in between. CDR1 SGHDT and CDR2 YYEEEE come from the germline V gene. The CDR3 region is CASSLAKGGETQYF. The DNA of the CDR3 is TGTGCCAGCAGCTTGGCTAAGGGTGGGGAGACCCAGTACTTC.

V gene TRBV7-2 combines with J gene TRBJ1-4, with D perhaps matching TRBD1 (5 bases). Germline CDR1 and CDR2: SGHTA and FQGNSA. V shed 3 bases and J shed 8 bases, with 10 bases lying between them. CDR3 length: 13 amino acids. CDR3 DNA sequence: TGTGCCAGCAGCTTCGGGACGCAGGAAAAACTGTTTTTT. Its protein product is CASSFGTQEKLFF.

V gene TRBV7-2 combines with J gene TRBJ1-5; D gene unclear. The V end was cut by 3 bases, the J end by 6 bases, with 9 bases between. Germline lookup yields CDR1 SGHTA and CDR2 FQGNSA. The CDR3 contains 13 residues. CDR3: CASSFEGGQPQHF. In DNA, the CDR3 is TGTGCCAGCAGCTTCGAGGGAGGTCAGCCCCAGCATTTT. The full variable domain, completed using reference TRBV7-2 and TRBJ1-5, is GAGVSQSPSNKVTEKGKDVELRCDPISGHTALYWYRQSLGQGLEFLIYFQGNSAPDKSGLPSDRFSAERTGGSVSTLTIQRTQQEDSAVYLCASSFEGGQPQHFGDGTRLSIL.

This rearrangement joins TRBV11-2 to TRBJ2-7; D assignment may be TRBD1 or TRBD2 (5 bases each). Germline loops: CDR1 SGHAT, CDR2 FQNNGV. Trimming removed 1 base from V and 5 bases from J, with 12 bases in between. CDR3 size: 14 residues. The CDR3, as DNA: TGTGCCAGCAGCTTAGGGTGGGGGATAGACGAGCAGTACTTC. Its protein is CASSLGWGIDEQYF.

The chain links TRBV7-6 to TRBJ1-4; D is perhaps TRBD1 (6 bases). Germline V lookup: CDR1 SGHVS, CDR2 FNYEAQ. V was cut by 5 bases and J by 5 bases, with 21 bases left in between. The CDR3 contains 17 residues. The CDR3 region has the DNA TGTGCCAGCAGCCCCGGGGGACACCGAGGACAAAATGAAAAACTGTTTTTT. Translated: CASSPGGHRGQNEKLFF.

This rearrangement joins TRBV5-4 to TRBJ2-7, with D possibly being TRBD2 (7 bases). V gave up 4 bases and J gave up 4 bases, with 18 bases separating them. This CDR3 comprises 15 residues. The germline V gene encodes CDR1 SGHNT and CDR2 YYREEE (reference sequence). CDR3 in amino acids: CASSPAPGGTYEQYF. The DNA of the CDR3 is TGTGCCAGCAGCCCCGCCCCGGGGGGCACTTACGAGCAGTACTTC.

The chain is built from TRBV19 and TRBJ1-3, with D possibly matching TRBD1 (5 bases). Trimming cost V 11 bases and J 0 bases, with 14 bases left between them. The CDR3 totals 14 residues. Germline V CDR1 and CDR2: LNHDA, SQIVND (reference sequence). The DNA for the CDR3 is TGTGCCTCCGGCGACAGTCTCTCTGGAAACACCATATATTTT. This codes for CASGDSLSGNTIYF.

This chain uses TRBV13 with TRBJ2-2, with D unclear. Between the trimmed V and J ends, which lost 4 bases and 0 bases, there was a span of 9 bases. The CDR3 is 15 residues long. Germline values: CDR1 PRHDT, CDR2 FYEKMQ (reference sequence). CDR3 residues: CASSSTIANTGELFF. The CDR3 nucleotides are TGTGCCAGCAGCTCGACCATTGCGAACACCGGGGAGCTGTTTTTT. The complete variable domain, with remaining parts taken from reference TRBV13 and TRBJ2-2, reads AAGVIQSPRHLIKEKRETATLKCYPIPRHDTVYWYQQGPGQDPQFLISFYEKMQSDKGSIPDRFSAQQFSDYHSELNMSSLELGDSALYFCASSSTIANTGELFFGEGSRLTVL.

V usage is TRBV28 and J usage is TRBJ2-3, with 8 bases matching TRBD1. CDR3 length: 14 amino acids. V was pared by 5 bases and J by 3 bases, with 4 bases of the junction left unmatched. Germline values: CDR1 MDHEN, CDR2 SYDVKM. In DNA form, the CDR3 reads TGTGCCAGCAGTCCGGACAGGGTGACAGATACGCAGTATTTT. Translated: CASSPDRVTDTQYF.

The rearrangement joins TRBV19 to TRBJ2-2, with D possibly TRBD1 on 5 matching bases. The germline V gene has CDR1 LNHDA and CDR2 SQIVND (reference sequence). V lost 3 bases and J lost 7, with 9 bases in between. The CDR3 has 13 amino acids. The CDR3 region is CASSMEGDGELFF. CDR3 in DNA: TGTGCCAGTAGTATGGAAGGGGACGGGGAGCTGTTTTTT.